A single sample is the source of the 19 T cell receptor beta chains below, sequenced in a study of molecular identifiers for immune sequencing clone quantification. MiXCR was run by TCRdb on the PCR reads, yielding one entry per CDR3 protein. The table shows about 510,000 distinct CDR3 sequences, with roughly a fifth occurring only once. The specimen was naive CD8+ T cells from blood, with Jurkat cell RNA spiked in. Noted subset: FACS-sorted CD8+CD4-CCR7+CD45RA+ naive T cells. Receptor source: a human donor in good health. Some libraries in this study had Jurkat cell RNA spiked in.

This clonotype was detected only a few times. The chain is built from TRBV7-6 and TRBJ2-1; D may be TRBD1 or TRBD2 (5 bases each). Looked up from germline, CDR1 is SGHVS and CDR2 is FNYEAQ. The CDR3 has 15 amino acids. The V and J ends lost 3 bases and 3 bases respectively, with 12 bases between them. The CDR3 nucleotides read TGTGCCAGCAGCTTTTTTCGGGGCAACTACAATGAGCAGTTCTTC. Protein sequence: CASSFFRGNYNEQFF.

The rearrangement joins TRBV6-5 to TRBJ2-5; no clear D gene. V dropped 4 bases and J dropped 0 bases, with 18 bases sitting between them. The germline V gene encodes CDR1 MNHEY and CDR2 SVGAGI. This CDR3 comprises 17 residues. As DNA, the CDR3 is TGTGCCAGCAGTTCCGGACGCCGCTTAGTGTACCAAGAGACCCAGTACTTC. This sequence encodes CASSSGRRLVYQETQYF.

The genes are TRBV5-6 and TRBJ1-4; 11 nucleotides agree with TRBD1. CDR3 length: 16 amino acids. CDR1 and CDR2 (germline): SGHDT, YYEEEE. The V and J ends lost 4 bases and 4 bases, in that order; junction bases with no gene match: 6. DNA of the CDR3: TGTGCCAGCAGCCCGGACAGGGGGCCGGGTAATGAAAAACTGTTTTTT. This gives the protein CASSPDRGPGNEKLFF. The variable domain in full, with the rest retrieved from reference TRBV5-6 and TRBJ1-4, is DAGVTQSPTHLIKTRGQQVTLRCSPKSGHDTVSWYQQALGQGPQFIFQYYEEEERQRGNFPDRFSGHQFPNYSSELNVNALLLGDSALYLCASSPDRGPGNEKLFFGSGTQLSVL.

This clonotype was seen ten or more times. The chain joins TRBV5-4 to TRBJ1-2, with a tentative D call TRBD1 (6 bases). The germline CDR1 and CDR2 sequences are SGHNT and YYREEE (reference sequence). The length of the CDR3 is 11 residues. The CDR3 spells CAGGEAYGYTF. In DNA, the CDR3 is TGTGCAGGGGGGGAAGCCTATGGCTACACCTTC.

The genes are TRBV6-1 and TRBJ2-2; the D gene is possibly TRBD2 (6 bases). V lost 0 bases and J lost 1, with 24 bases in between. The CDR3 contains 21 residues. Germline V CDR1 and CDR2: MNHNS, SASEGT. CDR3 amino acids: CASSEALGLPGLYLNTGELFF. The CDR3, as DNA: TGTGCCAGCAGTGAAGCATTAGGACTACCGGGGCTGTACCTGAACACCGGGGAGCTGTTTTTT.

This clonotype was counted many times. This chain uses TRBV4-1 with TRBJ2-3; D possibly corresponds to TRBD2 (5 bases). CDR1 and CDR2 from the germline V gene are MGHRA and YSYEKL. This CDR3 is 15 amino acids long. Trimming took off 0 bases at V and 2 bases at J, with 9 bases between the two ends. CDR3 DNA: TGCGCCAGCAGCCAAGAACCGGGGTCCACAGATACGCAGTATTTT. It specifies CASSQEPGSTDTQYF.

The CDR3 region has the DNA TGCGCCAGCAGCCAAGTTCTTTCTCCTTTGAACACTGAAGCTTTCTTT. This encodes CASSQVLSPLNTEAFF. V is TRBV4-1 and J is TRBJ1-1; D call uncertain. Trimming stripped 1 base from V and 0 bases from J, with 12 bases between. Germline loops: CDR1 MGHRA, CDR2 YSYEKL. The CDR3 is 16 residues long.

Many counts were recorded for this clonotype. This chain connects TRBV4-2 to TRBJ2-3, with 8 positions matching TRBD2. CDR3 size: 17 residues. Trimming removed 1 base from V and 0 bases from J; junction bases left unmatched: 6. Germline V gene lookup returns CDR1 LGHNA and CDR2 YNFKEQ. CDR3 in amino acids: CASSQGVAGTSTDTQYF. The CDR3, as DNA: TGTGCCAGCAGCCAAGGGGTAGCGGGGACTAGCACAGATACGCAGTATTTT.

This chain connects TRBV6-6 to TRBJ2-7; 7 bases map to TRBD1. Per germline, CDR1 MNHNY and CDR2 SVGAGI (reference sequence). CDR3 length: 16 amino acids. After removal of 5 bases from V and 2 bases from J, the junction contained 12 bases not matched to a gene. Written as DNA, the CDR3 is TGTGCCAGCAGTACTCCAACAGGGGTCGGGACCTACGAGCAGTACTTC. It specifies CASSTPTGVGTYEQYF.

This clonotype was found many times. This sequence joins TRBV20-1 and TRBJ2-2; 14 bases line up with TRBD2. CDR3 length: 16 residues. Unmatched junction bases numbered 5, after V lost 3 bases and J lost 5 bases. Per germline, CDR1 DFQATT and CDR2 SNEGSKA (reference sequence). The CDR3 loop reads CSARTSGREWTGELFF. CDR3 in DNA: TGCAGTGCTAGGACTAGCGGGAGGGAGTGGACCGGGGAGCTGTTTTTT.

In its sample, this clonotype was seen many times. This rearrangement joins TRBV11-2 to TRBJ2-2; 10 nucleotides line up with TRBD2. Germline V gene sequence: CDR1 SGHAT, CDR2 FQNNGV. The V gene end was trimmed by 5 bases and the J gene end by 7 bases; junction bases not matched to a gene: 16. The length of the CDR3 is 18 residues. The CDR3 region has the DNA TGTGCCAGCAGCGATAGCGTCCGGCTAGCGGGAGCTATCGGGGAGCTGTTTTTT. The encoded protein is CASSDSVRLAGAIGELFF. Combining the CDR3 with reference TRBV11-2 and TRBJ2-2 gives the whole variable domain EAGVAQSPRYKIIEKRQSVAFWCNPISGHATLYWYQQILGQGPKLLIQFQNNGVVDDSQLPKDRFSAERLKGVDSTLKIQPAKLEDSAVYLCASSDSVRLAGAIGELFFGEGSRLTVL.

The V gene is TRBV5-8, the J gene TRBJ2-1; TRBD1 matches at 9 bases. Germline V CDR1 and CDR2: SGHTS, YDEGEE. The length of the CDR3 is 18 residues. Losses at the gene ends were 0 bases for V and 7 bases for J; bases not matched to a gene: 14. This CDR3 reads CASSLADPGQGLFNEQFF. CDR3 sequence (DNA): TGTGCCAGCAGCTTGGCCGATCCGGGACAGGGACTGTTTAATGAGCAGTTCTTC.

The chain has TRBV7-9 and TRBJ1-3; D gene ambiguous. Trimming took off 5 bases at V and 7 bases at J, with 9 bases between the two ends. The CDR3 spans 12 residues. Germline CDR1 is SEHNR and CDR2 is FQNEAQ (reference sequence). The CDR3 protein is CASSHSLNTIYF. Here the CDR3 DNA reads TGTGCCAGCAGCCACTCGCTGAACACCATATATTTT.

Comment on this clonotype: One end of the junction varies from germline; a read error may be responsible. This chain connects TRBV2 to TRBJ2-3, with D uncertain. The length of the CDR3 is 14 residues. The germline CDR1 and CDR2 sequences are SNHLY and FYNNEI. CDR3 sequence reads: CARSEAPSTDTQYF. The CDR3 DNA reads as TGCGCCAGAAGTGAAGCGCCTAGCACAGATACGCAGTATTTT. Full variable domain (missing parts from reference TRBV2 and TRBJ2-3): EPEVTQTPSHQVTQMGQEVILRCVPISNHLYFYWYRQILGQKVEFLVSFYNNEISEKSEIFDDQFSVERPDGSNFTLKIRSTKLEDSAMYFCARSEAPSTDTQYFGPGTRLTVL.

The chain recombines TRBV28 with TRBJ2-7, with 7 bases aligning to TRBD1. The CDR3 sequence is 12 residues long. The germline V gene has CDR1 MDHEN and CDR2 SYDVKM. The J segment lost 3 bases and the V segment lost 9 bases, leaving 5 bases of the junction unmatched. The CDR3 DNA sequence: TGTGCCAGTAGGGACAGATACTACGAGCAGTACTTC. Its protein is CASRDRYYEQYF. Full variable domain (missing parts from reference TRBV28 and TRBJ2-7): DVKVTQSSRYLVKRTGEKVFLECVQDMDHENMFWYRQDPGLGLRLIYFSYDVKMKEKGDIPEGYSVSREKKERFSLILESASTNQTSMYLCASRDRYYEQYFGPGTRLTVT.

This clonotype appeared many times. The chain joins TRBV6-2 or TRBV6-3 to TRBJ1-1; D is unresolved. The germline V gene has CDR1 MNHEY and CDR2 SVGEGT. The germline V and J ends were trimmed by 6 bases and 1 base, with 12 bases remaining between them. The CDR3 covers 14 residues. The CDR3 spells CASSWGGKNTEAFF. The CDR3 DNA reads as TGTGCCAGCAGCTGGGGAGGAAAGAACACTGAAGCTTTCTTT.

The chain has TRBV5-4 and TRBJ2-7; D perhaps matches TRBD2 (6 bases). The CDR3 contains 15 residues. Trimming shortened V by 0 bases and J by 5 bases, and 15 bases separated the two germline ends. Per germline, CDR1 SGHNT and CDR2 YYREEE (reference sequence). DNA for the CDR3: TGTGCCAGCAGCTTGGACCAAGCGGGTGGGGACGAGCAGTACTTC. This codes for CASSLDQAGGDEQYF.

In the case of this clonotype: Since a much larger clone is just one base distant, this may be a read error. This chain connects TRBV4-2 to TRBJ2-3; D might be TRBD1 or TRBD2, each matching 5 bases. Germline-derived CDR1 and CDR2 are LGHNA and YNFKEQ. The CDR3 totals 17 residues. CDR3 nucleotides: TGTGCCAGCAGCCAACACCGCCTGGGGCCTAGCACAGATACGCGGTATTTT. It specifies CASSQHRLGPSTDTRYF.

This clonotype was detected many times. The CDR3 region is CASSREQGNTEAFF. CDR3 sequence (DNA): TGCGCCAGCAGCCGTGAACAGGGGAACACTGAAGCTTTCTTT. The chain carries TRBV5-1 and TRBJ1-1, with D possibly being TRBD1 (6 bases). With 4 bases removed from V and 1 base from J, the gap between germline ends came to 11 bases. The CDR3 spans 14 residues. Germline CDR1 SGHRS, CDR2 YFSETQ.